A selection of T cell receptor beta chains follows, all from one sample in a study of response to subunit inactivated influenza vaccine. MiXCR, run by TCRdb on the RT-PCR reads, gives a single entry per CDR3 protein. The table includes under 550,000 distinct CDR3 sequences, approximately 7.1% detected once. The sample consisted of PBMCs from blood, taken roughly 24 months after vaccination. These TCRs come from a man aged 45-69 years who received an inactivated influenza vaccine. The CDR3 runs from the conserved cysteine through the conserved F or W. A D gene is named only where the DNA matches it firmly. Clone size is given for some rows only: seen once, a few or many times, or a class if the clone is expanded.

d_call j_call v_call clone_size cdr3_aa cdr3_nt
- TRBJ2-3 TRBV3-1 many CASSTGYSTDTQYF TGTGCCAGCAGCACGGGGTATAGCACAGATACGCAGTATTTT
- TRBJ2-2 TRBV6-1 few CASSVTENTGELFF TGTGCCAGCAGCGTGACAGAGAACACCGGGGAGCTGTTTTTT
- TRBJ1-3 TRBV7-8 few CASSHVSSGNTIYF TGTGCCAGCAGCCATGTCAGCTCTGGAAACACCATATATTTT
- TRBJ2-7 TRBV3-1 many CASSWGIRYEQYF TGTGCCAGCAGTTGGGGAATTCGTTACGAGCAGTACTTC
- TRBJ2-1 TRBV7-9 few CASSRGQFGEQFF TGTGCCAGCAGCCGCGGACAGTTCGGTGAGCAGTTCTTC
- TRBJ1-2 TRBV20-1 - CSASLSENYGYTF TGCAGTGCTAGTCTTTCAGAAAACTATGGCTACACCTTC
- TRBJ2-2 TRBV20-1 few CSATILYTGELFF TGCAGTGCTACCATTCTTTACACCGGGGAGCTGTTTTTT
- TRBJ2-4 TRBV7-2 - CASSPDSLNIQYF TGTGCCAGCAGCCCGGACTCCTTAAACATTCAGTACTTC
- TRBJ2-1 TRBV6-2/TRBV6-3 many CASSYSALINEQFF TGTGCCAGCAGTTACTCGGCTCTCATCAATGAGCAGTTCTTC
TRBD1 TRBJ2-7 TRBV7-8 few CASSLSRDRASHEQYF TGTGCCAGCAGCTTATCCCGGGACAGGGCATCCCACGAGCAGTACTTC
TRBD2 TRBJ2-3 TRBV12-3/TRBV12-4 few CASSSSPSGLAGRTDTQYF TGTGCCAGCAGTTCATCCCCCTCAGGACTAGCGGGGCGCACAGATACGCAGTATTTT